A selection of T cell receptor beta chains follows, all from one sample in a study of spatial heterogeneity in lung cancer. From the 5' RACE reads, TCRdb called clonotypes with MiXCR, one entry per CDR3 protein. The data hold approximately 94,000 distinct CDR3 sequences, with roughly 4.5% observed a single time. Sample: lung tumor tissue, taken at surgery. The source is a male donor with early-stage non-small cell lung cancer. CDR3s include the opening cysteine and the closing phenylalanine or tryptophan. The D gene is left open where the match is weak. The size of a clone is reported for some rows only, either as once, few or many, or as a class for expanded clones.

CDR3 protein	CDR3 DNA	clone size	D gene	J gene	V gene
CASSQGDNEQFF	TGCGCCAGCAGCCAAGGGGATAATGAGCAGTTCTTC	many	NA	TRBJ2-1	TRBV4-1
CSAANAGLAGPTDTQYF	TGCAGTGCAGCCAACGCCGGACTAGCGGGACCCACAGATACGCAGTATTTT	NA	TRBD2	TRBJ2-3	TRBV20-1
CASKGTGEDTEAFF	TGTGCCAGCAAGGGGACAGGGGAGGACACTGAAGCTTTCTTT	many	TRBD1	TRBJ1-1	TRBV6-5
CSVERGAEQFF	TGCAGCGTTGAACGTGGGGCTGAGCAGTTCTTC	many	NA	TRBJ2-1	TRBV29-1
CASTRAGVHYEQYF	TGTGCCAGCACCCGGGCAGGGGTCCACTACGAGCAGTACTTC	many	NA	TRBJ2-7	TRBV7-9
CASSQDGPYEQFF	TGCGCCAGCAGCCAAGATGGGCCTTATGAGCAGTTCTTC	many	NA	TRBJ2-1	TRBV4-1
CSARQGLGADTQYF	TGCAGTGCTAGACAAGGGCTGGGGGCAGATACGCAGTATTTT	NA	NA	TRBJ2-3	TRBV20-1
CAISESGGTSTDTQYF	TGTGCCATCAGTGAGTCAGGGGGAACTAGCACAGATACGCAGTATTTT	NA	NA	TRBJ2-3	TRBV10-3
CASSYTGFNEQFF	TGTGCCAGCAGTTACACAGGGTTTAATGAGCAGTTCTTC	many	NA	TRBJ2-1	TRBV6-2/TRBV6-3
CASSLYLAGGPRGQYF	TGTGCCAGCAGTTTATACCTAGCGGGAGGCCCGAGGGGGCAGTATTTT	many	TRBD2	TRBJ2-3	TRBV28
CASSGNRGGYGYTF	TGTGCCAGCAGTGGAAACAGGGGCGGCTATGGCTACACCTTC	many	TRBD1	TRBJ1-2	TRBV28
CASSLNLNTEAFF	TGTGCCAGCAGTTTAAACCTGAACACTGAAGCTTTCTTT	many	NA	TRBJ1-1	TRBV28
CASTRQETYEQYF	TGTGCCAGCACCCGCCAGGAGACCTACGAGCAGTACTTC	many	NA	TRBJ2-7	TRBV6-6
CASELGRNQPQHF	TGTGCCAGTGAATTGGGGCGAAATCAGCCCCAGCATTTT	many	NA	TRBJ1-5	TRBV28
CASRRFLSAPGNTIYF	TGTGCCAGCCGTAGGTTCCTATCCGCCCCTGGAAACACCATATATTTT	few	NA	TRBJ1-3	TRBV6-1
CASTYPMNREQFF	TGTGCCAGCACCTACCCGATGAACAGGGAGCAGTTCTTC	many	NA	TRBJ2-1	TRBV7-9
CSATPSAEGSEQYF	TGCAGTGCTACCCCCTCTGCGGAGGGGTCAGAGCAGTACTTC	few	NA	TRBJ2-7	TRBV20-1
CAWNQGGELFF	TGTGCCTGGAATCAAGGAGGGGAGCTGTTTTTT	large	NA	TRBJ2-2	TRBV30
CASSSGEWGTQYF	TGTGCCAGCAGTTCGGGGGAATGGGGGACCCAGTACTTC	many	NA	TRBJ2-5	TRBV6-5
CASSLRGSPYEQYF	TGTGCCAGCAGTTTGCGAGGGTCCCCCTACGAGCAGTACTTC	many	NA	TRBJ2-7	TRBV28
CASSLRRDGETQYF	TGTGCCAGCAGCCTTCGCCGGGACGGAGAGACCCAGTACTTC	few	NA	TRBJ2-5	TRBV3-1
CASSHQVRAPTDTQYF	TGCGCCAGCAGCCACCAGGTGCGGGCCCCGACAGATACGCAGTATTTT	few	NA	TRBJ2-3	TRBV5-1
CASSQETPRLALYNEQFF	TGTGCCAGCAGCCAAGAAACACCTCGCCTGGCCCTTTACAATGAGCAGTTCTTC	many	NA	TRBJ2-1	TRBV3-1
CAAGPKGAYSYEQYF	TGTGCCGCGGGACCCAAAGGGGCTTACTCCTACGAGCAGTACTTC	many	NA	TRBJ2-7	TRBV2
CASTPRGRGEQFF	TGCGCCAGCACCCCGCGGGGGAGAGGGGAGCAGTTCTTC	NA	TRBD2	TRBJ2-1	TRBV10-2
CSVVVRGLSYTDTQYF	TGCAGCGTTGTGGTGAGGGGCCTCTCATACACAGATACGCAGTATTTT	many	NA	TRBJ2-3	TRBV29-1
CASSITLAGVGEQYF	TGTGCCAGCAGTATAACACTAGCGGGAGTGGGGGAGCAGTACTTC	many	TRBD2	TRBJ2-7	TRBV6-6
CSASMTTYEQYF	TGCAGTGCTAGTATGACTACCTACGAGCAGTACTTC	many	NA	TRBJ2-7	TRBV20-1
CASSFGTSNTGELFF	TGCGCCAGCAGCTTTGGGACAAGTAACACCGGGGAGCTGTTTTTT	many	NA	TRBJ2-2	TRBV5-1
CSARDRRGSYNEQFF	TGCAGTGCTAGAGATCGGCGGGGATCATACAATGAGCAGTTCTTC	few	NA	TRBJ2-1	TRBV20-1